One sample yielded the 7 T cell receptor beta chains listed below, sequenced in a study of CD8 T cells in Susac syndrome. With random hexamers, reverse transcription was performed on about 0.45 to 1 ug of RNA. TCRdb fed the immunoSEQ multiplex PCR reads into MiXCR, producing one record per CDR3 protein. Of some 200,000 distinct CDR3 sequences in the sample, roughly 96% were seen once. Sequenced: CD4+ T cells from PBMCs. The receptor source for this set is a human donor with multiple sclerosis.

The chain has TRBV18 and TRBJ1-2, with TRBD1 matching over 7 bases. This CDR3 spans 16 amino acids. V lost 3 bases to trimming and J lost 2 bases; unmatched junction nucleotides: 9. Germline values: CDR1 KGHSH, CDR2 LQKENI. Written as DNA, the CDR3 is TGTGCCAGCTCACCGGGGGGGACAGCCCTAAACTATGGCTACACCTTC. Translating gives CASSPGGTALNYGYTF.

This CDR3 reads CASLAGGYTGELFF. CDR3 nucleotide sequence: TGTGCCAGTCTGGCAGGGGGGTACACCGGGGAGCTGTTTTTT. The chain has TRBV7-2 and TRBJ2-2, with D possibly matching TRBD1 (7 bases). Germline values: CDR1 SGHTA, CDR2 FQGNSA. The ends were cut back, 9 bases at V and 3 bases at J, with 14 bases in the middle. CDR3 size: 14 residues.

The V and J genes are TRBV12-3 or TRBV12-4 and TRBJ2-7; D gene uncertain. The CDR3 spans 11 residues. V dropped 6 bases and J dropped 7 bases, with 10 bases sitting between them. As DNA, the CDR3 is TGTGCCAGCAGCTCGCTTCTTGAGCAGTACTTC. Its protein is CASSSLLEQYF.

The chain couples TRBV3-1 to TRBJ2-6; 9 positions match TRBD1. The CDR3 covers 18 residues. Germline V gene data show CDR1 as LGHDT and CDR2 as YNNKEL (reference sequence). The V and J ends lost 4 bases and 1 base, in that order; junction bases with no gene match: 8. The CDR3 here is CASSRRTGAPSGANVLTF. The CDR3 region has the DNA TGTGCCAGCAGCCGCAGGACAGGGGCTCCGTCTGGGGCCAACGTCCTGACTTTC.

The rearrangement joins TRBV9 to TRBJ2-7; 10 nucleotides line up with TRBD2. The CDR3 is made up of 15 amino acids. Germline trimming cut 0 bases from V and 6 bases from J; bases unmatched to any gene: 6. Germline V gene sequence: CDR1 SGDLS, CDR2 YYNGEE. The CDR3 region has the DNA TGTGCCAGCAGCGTAGCCCCTAGCGGGAGTACCGAGCAGTACTTC. It translates to CASSVAPSGSTEQYF.

V and J are TRBV27 and TRBJ2-7, with D tentatively TRBD1 or TRBD2 (5 bases each). The CDR3 covers 15 residues. Trimming removed 5 bases from V and 3 bases from J, with 17 bases in between. Germline values: CDR1 MNHEY, CDR2 SMNVEV (reference sequence). The CDR3 bases are TGTGCCAGCAGTGTTCAGGGAGCCTCCAGCTACGAGCAGTACTTC. It is translated as CASSVQGASSYEQYF.

The V gene is TRBV7-2, the J gene TRBJ2-6; D is unclear. Germline CDR1 is SGHTA and CDR2 is FQGNSA. Trimming left V 2 bases short and J 2 bases short, with 10 bases between. This CDR3 comprises 16 residues. The CDR3: CASSLQPFAGANVLTF. For the CDR3, the DNA is TGTGCCAGCAGCTTACAACCTTTCGCTGGGGCCAACGTCCTGACTTTC.